These T cell receptor beta chains were read from a single sample in a study of spatial heterogeneity in lung cancer. TCRdb re-derived calls from the 5' RACE reads in MiXCR, one entry per CDR3 protein. The sample lists roughly 11,000 distinct CDR3 sequences; nearly 4% were seen once. The sample consisted of normal lung tissue next to the tumor, taken at surgery. The receptor set was obtained from a male donor with early-stage non-small cell lung cancer. Both conserved end residues are part of each CDR3. D genes are given only for firm matches. Some rows mark clone size as missing; the rest say once, few, many or name a class of expanded clone.

>TRBJ1-4|NA|many|TRBV12-3/TRBV12-4
TGTGCCAGCAGACTGGGGATATTAAATGAAAAACTGTTTTTT
CASRLGILNEKLFF
>TRBJ1-1|NA|many|TRBV30
TGTGCCTGGAATCGGGGCATGAACACTGAAGCTTTCTTT
CAWNRGMNTEAFF
>TRBJ2-2|NA|many|TRBV29-1
TGCAGCGCCAAGACAGGCGCGAACACCGGGGAGCTGTTTTTT
CSAKTGANTGELFF
>TRBJ2-7|TRBD1|few|TRBV28
TGTGCCAGCAGTTTAGCCCAGGGGGCCTACGAGCAGTACTTC
CASSLAQGAYEQYF
>TRBJ2-7|TRBD1|many|TRBV27
TGTGCCAGCAGTTTATCGGGACAGGGGCCCTACGAGCAGTACTTC
CASSLSGQGPYEQYF
>TRBJ2-2|NA|many|TRBV28
TGTGCCAGCAGTTTAGGAAGAGCGGGCACCGGGGAGCTGTTTTTT
CASSLGRAGTGELFF
>TRBJ2-3|NA|many|TRBV29-1
TGCAGCGTTGACAAAGTGGTCGGCGTCACAGATACGCAGTATTTT
CSVDKVVGVTDTQYF
>TRBJ1-3|NA|many|TRBV6-6
TGTGCCAGCAGTTACGCCGACAGCATCTCTGGAAACACCATATATTTT
CASSYADSISGNTIYF
>TRBJ1-1|TRBD1|many|TRBV18
TGTGCCAGCTCACCACAACAGGGGAAGGATGAAGCTTTCTTT
CASSPQQGKDEAFF
>TRBJ2-4|NA|many|TRBV7-2
TGTGCCAGCAGCCCAGGGTTTTCCAAAAACATTCAGTACTTC
CASSPGFSKNIQYF
>TRBJ1-4|NA|few|TRBV9
TGTGCCAGCAACGGGGGTGAGACAGCGGAAAAACTGTTTTTT
CASNGGETAEKLFF
>TRBJ2-1|NA|many|TRBV7-9
TGTGCCAGCAGCTTACCTGCCCTAAATGAGCAGTTCTTC
CASSLPALNEQFF
>TRBJ2-3|TRBD2|many|TRBV10-3
TGTGCCATCAGTGGAAGTAGCGGGGCCCCAGGGCAGTATTTT
CAISGSSGAPGQYF
>TRBJ2-1|NA|medium-sized|TRBV27
TGTGCCAGCAGTCCGGGTGGAGCGAGGAATGAGCAGTTCTTC
CASSPGGARNEQFF
>TRBJ1-6|NA|many|TRBV12-3/TRBV12-4
TGTGCCAGCAGTCCCCTTGGCTCCCATAATTCACCCCTCCACTTT
CASSPLGSHNSPLHF
>TRBJ1-5|NA|medium-sized|TRBV20-1
TGCAGTGCTAGACGGGGGCACGGAGATCAGCCCCAGCATTTT
CSARRGHGDQPQHF
>TRBJ2-7|NA|many|TRBV21-1
TGTGCCACTATTAGGTGCCCTCAGGATTGGGATAGCTACGAGCAGTACTTC
CATIRCPQDWDSYEQYF
>TRBJ1-3|NA|many|TRBV18
TGTGCCAGCTCAACCCAGACAGGCCCTGGAAACACCATATATTTT
CASSTQTGPGNTIYF
>TRBJ1-1|NA|many|TRBV29-1
TGCAGCGTTGGTGCCACTACTGAAGCTTTCTTT
CSVGATTEAFF
>TRBJ2-1|TRBD2|many|TRBV5-1
TGCGCCAGCAGCTTTGCTGGGACTAGCGGCTACAATGAGCAGTTCTTC
CASSFAGTSGYNEQFF
>TRBJ1-2|TRBD1|many|TRBV7-2
TGTGCCAGCAGCTTGGACAGGGCGAAAGGGTACACCTTC
CASSLDRAKGYTF
>TRBJ2-5|NA|NA|TRBV11-2
TGTGCCAGCAGCTTGTCGGACGTCCGGGGACCTCAAGAGACCCAGTACTTC
CASSLSDVRGPQETQYF
>TRBJ2-2|TRBD1|NA|TRBV7-2
TGTGCCAGCAGCCCGGAGCCCCGGACAGGGAACACCGGGGAGCTGTTTTTT
CASSPEPRTGNTGELFF
>TRBJ1-4|TRBD1|NA|TRBV28
TGTGCCAGCAGTCGACAGGGGGCAAATGAAAAACTGTTTTTT
CASSRQGANEKLFF
>TRBJ1-1|NA|medium-sized|TRBV7-9
TGTGCCAGCAGCGCCTACAGGCCGCCGTGGGACACTGAAGCTTTCTTT
CASSAYRPPWDTEAFF
>TRBJ1-6|TRBD1|many|TRBV5-1
TGCGCCAGCAGCGGACGGGACAGCAGCTCCTATAATTCACCCCTCCACTTT
CASSGRDSSSYNSPLHF
>TRBJ2-3|TRBD1|medium-sized|TRBV19
TGTGCCAGTAGTCACAGGGGGCTCGGCAAAGATACGCAGTATTTT
CASSHRGLGKDTQYF
>TRBJ1-1|NA|many|TRBV7-6
TGTGCCAGCAGCAAGGACAGCACGCCGGACACTGAAGCTTTCTTT
CASSKDSTPDTEAFF
>TRBJ2-7|NA|NA|TRBV7-2
TGTGCCAGCAGCTTAGTTTCACGGACTCACGAGCAGTACTTC
CASSLVSRTHEQYF
>TRBJ1-1|TRBD1|many|TRBV12-3/TRBV12-4
TGTGCCAGCAGCAGGGAGGACAGGCGGTACACTGAAGCTTTCTTT
CASSREDRRYTEAFF
>TRBJ1-6|TRBD1|many|TRBV12-3/TRBV12-4
TGTGCCAGCAGGGGACAGGGGGCAATTAATTCACCCCTCCACTTT
CASRGQGAINSPLHF
>TRBJ2-5|NA|many|TRBV9
TGTGCCAGCAGCGTAGGTGCTGCGATTGAGACCCAGTACTTC
CASSVGAAIETQYF
>TRBJ1-1|NA|many|TRBV12-3/TRBV12-4
TGTGCCAGCAGTCCGACCAACTCAGTAGAAGCTTTCTTT
CASSPTNSVEAFF
>TRBJ2-3|NA|many|TRBV5-6
TGTGCCAGCAGTACGCTCCGGACAAGCACAGATACGCAGTATTTT
CASSTLRTSTDTQYF
>TRBJ1-1|TRBD1|many|TRBV11-2
TGTGCCAGCAGCTTTGGGACAGGGAGTGAAGCTTTCTTT
CASSFGTGSEAFF
>TRBJ2-7|NA|few|TRBV7-9
TGTGCCAGCAGCTTAGCGACGGGTTACGAGCAGTACTTC
CASSLATGYEQYF
>TRBJ2-1|NA|many|TRBV11-2
TGTGCCAGCAGCTCCGGACTGAACAATGAGCAGTTCTTC
CASSSGLNNEQFF
>TRBJ2-1|TRBD1|many|TRBV6-2/TRBV6-3
TGTGCCAGCAGTCCGGGACAGGTGGTAGAAAATGAGCAGTTCTTC
CASSPGQVVENEQFF
>TRBJ1-2|NA|many|TRBV5-1
TGCGCCAGCAGCAAACAGGGTGGAGAAGCTAACTATGGCTACACCTTC
CASSKQGGEANYGYTF
>TRBJ2-3|NA|many|TRBV28
TGTGCCAGCAGTCTACTACCCCGGGATACGCAGTATTTT
CASSLLPRDTQYF
>TRBJ2-4|TRBD2|few|TRBV20-1
TGCAGTGCTAGAGAAGGGAGGGGCAAAAACATTCAGTACTTC
CSAREGRGKNIQYF
>TRBJ2-7|NA|medium-sized|TRBV29-1
TGCAGCGTGGTAGGACGAGGAAACTACGAGCAGTACTTC
CSVVGRGNYEQYF
>TRBJ2-1|NA|many|TRBV9
TGTGCCAGCAGCGTTCTCAAAATTCGAAATGAGCAGTTCTTC
CASSVLKIRNEQFF
>TRBJ2-5|TRBD2|NA|TRBV6-5
TGTTCCGCAGGGAGGGCCGGGGCGGAGACCCAGTACTTC
CSAGRAGAETQYF
>TRBJ1-2|NA|medium-sized|TRBV20-1
TGCAGTGCTAGAGATCCTACAGGGTATAATACTAACTATGGCTACACCTTC
CSARDPTGYNTNYGYTF